These 26 T cell receptor beta chains came from one sample sequenced in a study of tumor and adjacent non-tumor tissue in lung cancer. RNA was extracted from bulk tissue without any cell sorting. A modified ARM-PCR protocol with three rounds of nested PCR amplified TCRbeta. TCRdb reprocessed the multiplex PCR reads with MiXCR, giving one entry per CDR3 protein. The profile shows around 210,000 distinct CDR3 sequences, 71% of them singletons. The sequenced material came from lung tumor tissue. These receptors were taken from a man aged 55-75 years with non-small cell lung cancer.

Concerning this clonotype itself: Relative to the germline gene, one junction end is altered; a read error may explain this. The chain has TRBV11-2 and TRBJ2-5; TRBD2 might be the D (7 bases). Germline V gene lookup returns CDR1 SGHAT and CDR2 FQNNGV. This CDR3 region has 16 residues. The CDR3 sequence: CARSSTMGGPKDTQYF. In nucleotides, the CDR3 is TGTGCCAGGAGCTCCACAATGGGGGGGCCAAAGGACACCCAGTACTTT.

This clonotype was found once. A much larger clone differs by one base, so this may be a read error. V is TRBV11-2 and J is TRBJ2-2; TRBD2 matches 12 bases. The CDR3 covers 15 residues. Germline values: CDR1 SGHAT, CDR2 FQNNGV. DNA of the CDR3: TGTGCCAGCAGCTCTAGCGGGGGGGCTATCGGGAAGCTGTTTTTT. This gives the protein CASSSSGGAIGKLFF.

With respect to this clonotype: A read error is possible here, since a much larger clone lies one base away. The V call is TRBV12-5, the J call TRBJ2-1, with TRBD2 as a possible D gene (5 bases). This CDR3 is 12 amino acids long. Germline V gene lookup returns CDR1 LGHNT and CDR2 FRNRAP. The CDR3 is CTSGHRRNEQFF. The CDR3 bases are TGTACTAGTGGCCACCGGAGAAATGAGCAGTTCTTC.

A note on this clonotype: At one end, the junction sequence differs from germline, possibly due to a read error. This chain joins TRBV6-5 and TRBJ2-2; D is possibly TRBD1 or TRBD2 (5 bases each). CDR1 and CDR2 (germline): MNHEY, SVGAGI. This CDR3 region has 15 residues. The CDR3 loop reads CASSYSVTASGELFF. The CDR3 DNA sequence: TGTGCCAGCAGTTACTCCGTGACAGCTTCCGGGGAGTTGTTTTTT.

This clonotype appeared once. The rearrangement uses TRBV11-3 and TRBJ1-1; maybe TRBD1 (6 bases). The V and J ends lost 0 bases and 9 bases respectively, with 20 bases between them. The CDR3 has 16 amino acids. Germline CDR1 SGHNT, CDR2 YENEEA. CDR3 protein: CASSLDRDRLGYQAFF. The CDR3 bases are TGTGCCAGCAGCTTAGACCGTGACAGGCTGGGCTACCAAGCTTTCTTT. Variable domain in full (rest from reference TRBV11-3 and TRBJ1-1): EAGVVQSPRYKIIEKKQPVAFWCNPISGHNTLYWYLQNLGQGPELLIRYENEEAVDDSQLPKDRFSAERLKGVDSTLKIQPAELGDSAVYLCASSLDRDRLGYQAFFGQGTRLTVV.

This sequence joins TRBV7-9 and TRBJ2-1; 9 nucleotides match TRBD1. CDR1 SEHNR and CDR2 FQNEAQ come from the germline V gene (reference sequence). CDR3 length: 13 amino acids. Trimming cost V 4 bases and J 5 bases; bases outside gene matches: 0. The CDR3 nucleotides read TGTGCCAGCAGCTGGACAGGGGACAATGAGCAGTTCTTC. Its translation is CASSWTGDNEQFF. The complete variable domain, with remaining parts taken from reference TRBV7-9 and TRBJ2-1, reads DTGVSQNPRHKITKRGQNVTFRCDPISEHNRLYWYRQTLGQGPEFLTYFQNEAQLEKSRLLSDRFSAERPKGSFSTLEIQRTEQGDSAMYLCASSWTGDNEQFFGPGTRLTVL.

Remarks on this clonotype: The CDR3 carries no conserved terminal phenylalanine or tryptophan, so it likely arises from a read error. The chain recombines TRBV12-3 or TRBV12-4 with TRBJ1-1; D is uncertain. The CDR3 contains 13 residues. Trimming took 6 bases from V and 0 from J, leaving 8 bases between them. The chain's CDR3 is CASSDGLNTEAFL. For the CDR3, the DNA is TGTGCCAGCAGCGACGGCTTGAACACTGAAGCTTTCCTT.

Regarding this clonotype: One end of the junction is discordant with germline, which a read error may explain. The genes are TRBV7-9 and TRBJ1-1; D might be TRBD1 (5 bases). The length of the CDR3 is 13 residues. Germline values: CDR1 SEHNR, CDR2 FQNEAQ (reference sequence). CDR3: CASSIRDGTEASF. DNA of the CDR3: TGTGCCAGCAGCATCAGGGATGGCACTGAAGCTTCCTTT.

Note on this clonotype: Since a much larger clone is just one base distant, this may be a read error. This chain joins TRBV6-2 or TRBV6-3 and TRBJ2-1; D is undetermined. This CDR3 has 12 residues. Germline V lookup: CDR1 MNHEY, CDR2 SVGEGT. CDR3 sequence reads: CVSSYRRNEQFF. The CDR3 DNA follows: TGTGTCAGCAGTTACCGCAGAAATGAGCAGTTCTTC.

To note about this clonotype: A read error is likely, as this CDR3 ends without the conserved phenylalanine or tryptophan. The V and J genes are TRBV5-1 and TRBJ2-7; 9 bases line up with TRBD2. Germline assignment: CDR1 SGHRS and CDR2 YFSETQ. The CDR3 is made up of 14 amino acids. The V gene end was trimmed by 1 base and the J gene end by 7 bases; junction bases not matched to a gene: 6. The DNA for the CDR3 is TGCGCCAGCAGCTTGAATAGCGGGGGCGGGGAGCAGTACTTA. Encoded protein: CASSLNSGGGEQYL.

In regard to this clonotype: The junction departs from germline at one end; a sequencing error may be responsible. This sequence joins TRBV11-2 and TRBJ2-5, with D perhaps assigned TRBD1 or TRBD2 (6 bases each). There are 13 residues in the CDR3. Germline CDR1 and CDR2: SGHAT and FQNNGV. As DNA, the CDR3 is TGTGCCAGCAACTTACGGGGGCAAGAGACCCAGTGCTTC. Encoded protein: CASNLRGQETQCF.

Points on this clonotype: A junction boundary mismatches the germline segment, possibly from a read error. V is TRBV6-6 and J is TRBJ2-6; D unclear. From germline, CDR1 is MNHNY and CDR2 SVGAGI (reference sequence). The CDR3 is 15 residues long. CDR3 loop: CASSHTSSGPNVLTF. In nucleotides, the CDR3 is TGTGCCAGCAGTCACACAAGCTCTGGGCCCAACGTCCTGACTTTC.

To note about this clonotype: One junction end does not reproduce the germline sequence, and a read error may be involved. The V gene is TRBV6-1, the J gene TRBJ2-5; tentatively, D is TRBD1 (6 bases). Per the germline V gene, CDR1 is MNHNS and CDR2 is SASEGT. The CDR3 extends over 13 amino acids. The CDR3 is CTSTEGDQETQYF. CDR3 bases: TGTACCAGCACCGAGGGGGATCAAGAGACCCAGTACTTC.

In the case of this clonotype: A read error may explain this, as a much larger clone is one base away. This chain uses TRBV6-5 with TRBJ1-6; D perhaps matches TRBD1 (5 bases). Germline lookup yields CDR1 MNHEY and CDR2 SVGAGI. The CDR3 has 15 amino acids. CDR3 coding DNA: TGTGCCTGCAGTTACGCGGAGCGGGGCCGCTCACCCCTCCACTTT. Its protein is CACSYAERGRSPLHF.

Notes on this clonotype: The junction departs from germline at one end; a sequencing error may be responsible. The chain uses TRBV11-3 and TRBJ1-3; D may be TRBD1 (5 bases). The CDR3 covers 16 residues. Germline CDR1 is SGHNT and CDR2 is YENEEA. The CDR3 DNA is TGTACCAGCAGCTTAGACGACAGCTTTATTGGAAACACCATATATTTT. Translated: CTSSLDDSFIGNTIYF. The full variable domain, its missing parts supplied by reference TRBV11-3 and TRBJ1-3, is EAGVVQSPRYKIIEKKQPVAFWCNPISGHNTLYWYLQNLGQGPELLIRYENEEAVDDSQLPKDRFSAERLKGVDSTLKIQPAELGDSAVYLCTSSLDDSFIGNTIYFGEGSWLTVV.

On this clonotype itself: Relative to the germline gene, one junction end is altered; a read error may explain this. The chain employs TRBV5-5 and TRBJ2-3; 12 positions agree with TRBD2. Germline V gene data show CDR1 as SGHKS and CDR2 as YYEKEE (reference sequence). The CDR3 extends over 15 amino acids. CDR3 protein: CDSSSLAGGRDTQYF. The CDR3 region has the DNA TGTGACAGCAGCTCTCTAGCGGGAGGGAGAGATACGCAGTATTTT. Looking up the rest from reference TRBV5-5 and TRBJ2-3 gives the full variable domain: DAGVTQSPTHLIKTRGQQVTLRCSPISGHKSVSWYQQVLGQGPQFIFQYYEKEERGRGNFPDRFSARQFPNYSSELNVNALLLGDSALYLCDSSSLAGGRDTQYFGPGTRLTVL.

A remark on this clonotype: Possible read error: a much larger clone is one base away. The chain carries TRBV20-1 and TRBJ2-2; weak D call: TRBD1 (5 bases). This CDR3 region has 13 residues. Germline-derived CDR1 and CDR2 are DFQATT and SNEGSKA (reference sequence). Here the CDR3 DNA reads TGCAGTGTTAGACATGGGGCCACCGGGGAGCTGTTTTTT. The encoded protein is CSVRHGATGELFF.

The rearrangement links TRBV6-6 to TRBJ2-7; a weak D match, TRBD1 (6 bases). The CDR3 runs to 15 residues. Trimming stripped 0 bases from V and 6 bases from J, with 15 bases between. From germline, CDR1 is MNHNY and CDR2 SVGAGI (reference sequence). For the CDR3, the DNA is TGTGCCAGCAGTTACTCGGCACAGGGTACAGTCGAGCAGTACTTC. Encoded protein: CASSYSAQGTVEQYF.

The chain carries TRBV6-5 and TRBJ2-7; 8 bases line up with TRBD2. This CDR3 is built from 14 residues. The J segment lost 13 bases and the V segment lost 5 bases, leaving 16 bases of the junction unmatched. CDR1 and CDR2 from the germline V gene are MNHEY and SVGAGI. CDR3 sequence: CASSDSGTAEAHYF. For the CDR3, the DNA is TGTGCCAGCAGTGATAGCGGGACCGCGGAGGCCCACTACTTC.

About this clonotype itself: A read error is possible here, since a much larger clone lies one base away. The chain combines TRBV5-1 with TRBJ2-3; D is undetermined. From germline, CDR1 is SGHRS and CDR2 YFSETQ. The CDR3 is 13 amino acids. V was cut by 9 bases and J by 0 bases, with 11 bases left in between. CDR3 amino acids: CATTSFSTDTQYF. CDR3 nucleotide sequence: TGCGCCACCACGTCATTTAGCACAGATACGCAGTATTTT.

Concerning this clonotype itself: An end of the junction differs from the germline gene, which may be a read error. This chain joins TRBV11-1 and TRBJ2-5; possible D gene TRBD2, 5 bases. In germline, CDR1 is SGHAT, CDR2 FQDESV (reference sequence). This CDR3 has 13 amino acids. The CDR3 region has the DNA TGCGCCAGCAGCTTAGTGACCGGGGAGCCCCAGTACTTC. Amino acids: CASSLVTGEPQYF.

With respect to this clonotype: A read error may produce the germline difference seen at one junction end. The rearrangement joins TRBV5-4 to TRBJ2-2; weak D call: TRBD2 (5 bases). Looked up from germline, CDR1 is SGHNT and CDR2 is YYREEE (reference sequence). This CDR3 contains 13 residues. As DNA, the CDR3 is TGTGCCAGCAGCTTGGATGCATCTGGGGAGCTGTTTTTC. Translated: CASSLDASGELFF.

The chain has TRBV23-1 and TRBJ2-7; either TRBD1 or TRBD2 may fit D (6 bases each). TRBV23-1 has ORF status, its function being uncertain. V gave up 2 bases and J gave up 1 base, with 18 bases separating them. CDR3 length equals 17 residues. Written as DNA, the CDR3 is TGCGCCAGCAGTCAACCAGGGGACTTACAAGGGTCCTACGAGCAGTACTTC. Its translation: CASSQPGDLQGSYEQYF.

In its sample, this clonotype was seen once. The junction differs from germline at one of its ends, possibly a read error. The chain employs TRBV29-1 and TRBJ2-7; D remains unclear. Germline CDR1 SQVTM, CDR2 ANQGSEA. The CDR3 is 12 amino acids. CDR3 DNA: TGCAGCGTTGCGGAGAACCCCTACGAGCAGTACTTT. Translating it yields CSVAENPYEQYF.

A note on this clonotype: A read error is possible here, since a much larger clone lies one base away. This sequence joins TRBV6-5 and TRBJ1-1; D is unresolved. The CDR3 covers 14 residues. Germline CDR1 is MNHEY and CDR2 is SVGAGI. CDR3 DNA: TGTGCCAGCAGTTACTCTACGAGGAACACTGAAGTTTTCTTT. Translated: CASSYSTRNTEVFF.

This clonotype occurred many times. The V and J genes are TRBV12-3 or TRBV12-4 and TRBJ2-5; D call uncertain. With 3 bases removed from V and 1 base from J, the gap between germline ends came to 24 bases. The CDR3 loop spans 19 amino acids. The CDR3 protein is CASSFSSVAMGSRQETQYF. The CDR3, as DNA: TGTGCCAGCAGTTTCTCTTCCGTTGCGATGGGGTCCCGCCAAGAGACCCAGTACTTC.